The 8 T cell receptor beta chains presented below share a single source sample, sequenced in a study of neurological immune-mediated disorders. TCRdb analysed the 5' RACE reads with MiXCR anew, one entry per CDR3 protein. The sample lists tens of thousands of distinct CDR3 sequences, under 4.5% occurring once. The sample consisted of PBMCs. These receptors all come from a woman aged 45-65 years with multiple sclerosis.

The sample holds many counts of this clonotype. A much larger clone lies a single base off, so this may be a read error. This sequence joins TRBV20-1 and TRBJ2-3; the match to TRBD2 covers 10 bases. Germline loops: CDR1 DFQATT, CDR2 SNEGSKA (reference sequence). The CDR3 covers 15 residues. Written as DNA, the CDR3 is TGCAGTGCTATGCCTCTAGCGGGGGTGAGGGATACGCGGTATTTT. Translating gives CSAMPLAGVRDTRYF.

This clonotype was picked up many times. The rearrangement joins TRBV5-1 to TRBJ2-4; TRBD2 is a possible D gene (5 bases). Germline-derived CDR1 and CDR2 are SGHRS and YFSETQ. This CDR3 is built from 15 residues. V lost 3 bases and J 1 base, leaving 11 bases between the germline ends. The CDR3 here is CASSYYGNAKNIQYF. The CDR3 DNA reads TGCGCCAGCAGCTATTACGGGAACGCCAAAAACATTCAGTACTTC. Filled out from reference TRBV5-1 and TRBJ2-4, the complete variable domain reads KAGVTQTPRYLIKTRGQQVTLSCSPISGHRSVSWYQQTPGQGLQFLFEYFSETQRNKGNFPGRFSGRQFSNSRSEMNVSTLELGDSALYLCASSYYGNAKNIQYFGAGTRLSVL.

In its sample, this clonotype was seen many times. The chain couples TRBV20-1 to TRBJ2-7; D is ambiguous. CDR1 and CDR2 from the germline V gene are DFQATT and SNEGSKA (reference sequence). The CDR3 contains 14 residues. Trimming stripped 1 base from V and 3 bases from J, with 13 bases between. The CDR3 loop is CSARAARKYYEQYF. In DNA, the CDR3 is TGCAGTGCTAGAGCCGCCCGTAAATACTACGAGCAGTACTTC.

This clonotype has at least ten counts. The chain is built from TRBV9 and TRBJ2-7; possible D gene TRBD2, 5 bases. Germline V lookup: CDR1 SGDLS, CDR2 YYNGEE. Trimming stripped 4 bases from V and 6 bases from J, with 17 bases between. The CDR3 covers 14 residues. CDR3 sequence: CASSSLRVGSEQYF. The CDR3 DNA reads TGTGCCAGCAGCTCGTTGCGGGTCGGGTCCGAGCAGTACTTC.

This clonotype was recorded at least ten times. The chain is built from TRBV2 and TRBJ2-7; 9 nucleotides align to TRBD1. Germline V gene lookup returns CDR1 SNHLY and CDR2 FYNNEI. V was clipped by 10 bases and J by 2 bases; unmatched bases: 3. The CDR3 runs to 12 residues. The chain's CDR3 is CAIRDRAYEQYF. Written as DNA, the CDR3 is TGTGCCATCCGGGACAGGGCCTACGAGCAGTACTTC. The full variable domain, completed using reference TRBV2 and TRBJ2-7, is EPEVTQTPSHQVTQMGQEVILRCVPISNHLYFYWYRQILGQKVEFLVSFYNNEISEKSEIFDDQFSVERPDGSNFTLKIRSTKLEDSAMYFCAIRDRAYEQYFGPGTRLTVT.

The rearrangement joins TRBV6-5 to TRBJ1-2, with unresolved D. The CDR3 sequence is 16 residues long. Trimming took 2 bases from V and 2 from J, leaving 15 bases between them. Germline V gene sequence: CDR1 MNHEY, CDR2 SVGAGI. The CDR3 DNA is TGTGCCAGCAGTTACCTCCCGTCGGATTTGAACTATGGCTACACCTTC. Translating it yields CASSYLPSDLNYGYTF.

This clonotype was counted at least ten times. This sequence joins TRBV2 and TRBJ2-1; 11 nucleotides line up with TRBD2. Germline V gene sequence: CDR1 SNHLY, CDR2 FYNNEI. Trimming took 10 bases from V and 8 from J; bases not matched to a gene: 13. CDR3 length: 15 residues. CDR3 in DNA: TGTGCCACCACATTTAGCGGGGGGGCGGGCTATGAGCAGTTCTTC. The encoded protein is CATTFSGGAGYEQFF.

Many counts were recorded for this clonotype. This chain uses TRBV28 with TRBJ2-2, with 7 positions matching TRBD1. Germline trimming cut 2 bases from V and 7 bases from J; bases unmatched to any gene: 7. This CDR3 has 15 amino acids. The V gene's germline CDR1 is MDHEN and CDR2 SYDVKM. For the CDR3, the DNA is TGTGCCAGCAGTTTACCCAGGGGGAATGGCGGGGAGCTGTTTTTT. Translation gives CASSLPRGNGGELFF.